This TCR beta chain was observed in a study of tumor-infiltrating lymphocytes in oesophageal squamous cell carcinoma. Using its own MiXCR run on the PCR reads, TCRdb lists one record per CDR3 protein. The data contain 12,000 or so distinct CDR3 sequences, roughly 54% of them singletons. The CDR3 has 16 residues. Per germline, CDR1 SGHVS and CDR2 FQNEAQ. V was cut by 1 base and J by 0 bases, with 9 bases left in between. This receptor was obtained from a female donor with esophageal squamous cell carcinoma. The chain recombines TRBV7-8 with TRBJ2-2, with D tentatively TRBD2 (5 bases). The sample consisted of esophageal tumor tissue. The CDR3 region has the DNA TGTGCCAGCAGCTTAGTGAGGGCCGCGAACACCGGGGAGCTGTTTTTT. Protein product: CASSLVRAANTGELFF.